This TCR beta chain was captured by sequencing in a study of a mutant IDH1 vaccine in newly diagnosed glioma. On the study more broadly: Patients got radiotherapy, temozolomide, or both beforehand, and most got both. Study-level points and caveats: Top-clonotype changes in peripheral T cells seemed unrelated to pseudoprogression. Detectable vaccine-induced immune responses arose in 80% to 95% of patients.

The time point is: baseline, week 1 (first vaccination visit). As to treatment: pre-vaccination baseline after standard-of-care therapy. New WHO grade 3 or 4 astrocytomas that were IDH1-mutant and ATRX-lost occurred in the donors. Comment on this clone: Antigen: not known. The same CDR3 is also encoded by other DNA sequences in this sample.

Germline V gene data show CDR1 as SGHNT and CDR2 as YYREEE (reference sequence). This CDR3 is built from 17 residues. V was trimmed by 4 bases and J by 0 bases, leaving 17 bases between them. Profiled with immunoSEQ multiplex PCR; TCRdb holds only in-frame clones, not every one. The sample has around 24,000 clones, 93% seen once. This specimen consisted of PBMCs, obtained from a glioma patient treated with radiotherapy, temozolomide or both. This clonotype originated in a man in his forties with glioma. The V gene is TRBV5-4, the J gene TRBJ1-5, with D maybe TRBD1 (5 bases). The CDR3 nucleotides read TGTGCCAGCAGCCTGGTGAGGGACCAATATAGCAATCAGCCCCAGCATTTT. It encodes CASSLVRDQYSNQPQHF.